These 7 T cell receptor beta chains came from one sample sequenced in a study of T-cell memory formation after mild COVID-19 (dated by TCRdb to the early 2020s). The library came from 5' RACE. The data were produced on an Illumina NovaSeq 6000. The raw public data were reprocessed by TCRdb itself: fastp quality trimming at Q25, MiXCR clonotype calling, in-frame beta chains only. Rows with a matching CDR3 protein are joined into one entry that keeps the most common DNA and genes. The sample profile shows about 110,000 distinct CDR3 sequences; about a sixth of them were found once. The ten largest clonotypes hold about 6% of the sample. The sequenced material came from PBMCs or a T cell subset sorted from them (not recorded which). These receptors were collected from a man younger than 35 who had mild COVID-19 (a few samples of this study predate the infection). The sample titles of this study are shuffled in the database, so cell type and time point are left out; the donor was told from shared clones.

There are a few counts of this clonotype. The rearrangement links TRBV4-3 to TRBJ2-5, with 7 bases lining up with TRBD2. CDR1 is LGHNA, CDR2 YSLEER, per germline. V trimming: 1 base; J trimming: 3 bases; junction bases outside the gene matches: 2. The CDR3 runs 14 residues. The CDR3 is CASSQGGGKETQYF. CDR3 DNA: TGCGCCAGCAGCCAAGGCGGGGGAAAAGAGACCCAGTACTTC.

The genes are TRBV20-1 and TRBJ2-3; no reliable D call. Germline V lookup: CDR1 DFQATT, CDR2 SNEGSKA (reference sequence). There are 11 residues in the CDR3. V was trimmed by 2 bases and J by 9 bases, leaving 9 bases between them. The CDR3 here is CSARTGATQYF. Written as DNA, the CDR3 is TGCAGTGCTAGAACTGGAGCCACGCAGTATTTT.

The sample holds a few counts of this clonotype. This chain joins TRBV20-1 and TRBJ1-4, with a weak D call TRBD1 (5 bases). Germline assignment: CDR1 DFQATT and CDR2 SNEGSKA (reference sequence). The CDR3 contains 14 residues. Trimming took 3 bases from V and 3 from J, leaving 11 bases between them. The CDR3: CSARAGTPNEKLFF. In DNA, the CDR3 is TGCAGTGCTAGGGCCGGGACCCCTAATGAAAAACTGTTTTTT.

This clonotype was seen a few times. The chain couples TRBV5-4 to TRBJ2-5, with D possibly being TRBD1 (6 bases). V was pared by 4 bases and J by 1 base, with 11 bases between. The CDR3 runs to 14 residues. Germline V gene data show CDR1 as SGHNT and CDR2 as YYREEE (reference sequence). CDR3 protein: CASSGRDIQETQYF. The CDR3 DNA reads as TGTGCCAGCAGCGGCCGGGACATCCAAGAGACCCAGTACTTC.

This clonotype was counted a few times. The chain recombines TRBV5-1 with TRBJ2-2, with D hard to call. CDR1 SGHRS and CDR2 YFSETQ come from the germline V gene. The CDR3 is 12 residues long. Trimming shortened V by 2 bases and J by 5 bases, and 4 bases separated the two germline ends. Written as DNA, the CDR3 is TGCGCCAGCAGCTTCGGGACCGGGGAGCTGTTTTTT. Translation gives CASSFGTGELFF.

This clonotype has only a few counts. The chain is built from TRBV18 and TRBJ2-6; D possibly matches TRBD1 or TRBD2 (5 bases each). The CDR3 spans 16 residues. Looked up from germline, CDR1 is KGHSH and CDR2 is LQKENI. The germline V and J ends were trimmed by 0 bases and 2 bases, with 8 bases remaining between them. CDR3 residues: CASSPPVGAGANVLTF. CDR3 DNA: TGTGCCAGCTCACCACCGGTGGGGGCTGGGGCCAACGTCCTGACTTTC.

In its sample, this clonotype was seen many times. The chain carries TRBV28 and TRBJ2-5; maybe TRBD1 (5 bases). The germline V gene encodes CDR1 MDHEN and CDR2 SYDVKM. The CDR3 covers 12 residues. Trimming removed 7 bases from V and 5 bases from J, with 11 bases in between. CDR3 amino acids: CASMRSGETQYF. The DNA for the CDR3 is TGTGCCAGCATGAGATCAGGGGAGACCCAGTACTTC.